The 9 T cell receptor beta chains below all came from one sample that was sequenced in a study of cytomegalovirus exposure and HLA in healthy donors (dated by TCRdb to the late 2010s). Preparation of the library involved the immunoSEQ multiplex PCR assay. Entries here come from immuneACCESS through TCRdb and include only in-frame sequences with V and J called. Some clones fail to appear in such tables; in the studies checked, an unresolved V gene covers under half of the shortfall, and the cause of the remainder is unknown. The table for this sample lists fewer than 400,000 clones; approximately 85% of them were counted only once. In total, the top ten clones hold approximately 0.95% of the sample. Material: PBMCs. The origin of the receptors is a man younger than 40 in good health and CMV-seronegative.

The gene calls are TRBV19 and TRBJ1-4, with D possibly being TRBD1 (5 bases). This CDR3 comprises 14 residues. Germline values: CDR1 LNHDA, CDR2 SQIVND (reference sequence). V lost 5 bases to trimming and J lost 2 bases, with 9 bases between them. The CDR3 nucleotides are TGTGCCAGTAGTCAACAGGTCACTAATGAAAAACTGTTTTTT. As protein: CASSQQVTNEKLFF. The whole variable domain, filled in from reference TRBV19 and TRBJ1-4, reads DGGITQSPKYLFRKEGQNVTLSCEQNLNHDAMYWYRQDPGQGLRLIYYSQIVNDFQKGDIAEGYSVSREKKESFPLTVTSAQKNPTAFYLCASSQQVTNEKLFFGSGTQLSVL.

This chain uses TRBV29-1 with TRBJ2-7; possible D gene TRBD1, 6 bases. The CDR3 loop spans 13 amino acids. The germline V and J ends were trimmed by 6 bases and 3 bases, with 15 bases remaining between them. The germline V gene has CDR1 SQVTM and CDR2 ANQGSEA. The CDR3 reads CSVRSTTGYEQYF. The CDR3 nucleotides are TGCAGCGTCCGGTCTACGACAGGCTACGAGCAGTACTTC.

The rearrangement links TRBV4-1 to TRBJ2-7; perhaps TRBD2 as D (6 bases). V lost 1 base and J lost 2, with 9 bases in between. Germline assignment: CDR1 MGHRA and CDR2 YSYEKL. This CDR3 has 14 amino acids. The CDR3 DNA follows: TGCGCCAGCAGCCAAGGGAGGGGAACCTACGAGCAGTACTTC. Its translation is CASSQGRGTYEQYF.

The J gene is TRBJ1-1, the V gene TRBV27; D gene ambiguous. Germline lookup yields CDR1 MNHEY and CDR2 SMNVEV (reference sequence). The CDR3 extends over 12 amino acids. Trimming removed 9 bases at V and 5 bases at J, with 13 bases between. CDR3 sequence: CARHGIWTEAFF. The CDR3 DNA follows: TGTGCCAGACACGGGATTTGGACTGAAGCTTTCTTT.

The chain carries TRBV15 and TRBJ1-5; 10 bases map to TRBD1. With V trimmed by 7 bases and J by 1 base, 1 base remained unmatched. CDR3 length: 14 residues. Looked up from germline, CDR1 is LNHNV and CDR2 is YYDKDF (reference sequence). The CDR3 reads CATKGQGSNQPQHF. CDR3 bases: TGTGCCACCAAGGGACAGGGGAGCAATCAGCCCCAGCATTTT.

V gene TRBV25-1 combines with J gene TRBJ2-3, with D perhaps matching TRBD1 (6 bases). The ends were cut back, 4 bases at V and 5 bases at J, with 13 bases in the middle. The CDR3 runs 14 residues. CDR1 is MGHDK and CDR2 is SYGVNS in the germline V gene. As DNA, the CDR3 is TGTGCCAGCAGTGTTTGGGAACAGGGAGATACGCAGTATTTT. Its protein product is CASSVWEQGDTQYF.

J is TRBJ2-1 and V is TRBV5-1; 8 nucleotides match TRBD2. There are 18 residues in the CDR3. After removal of 0 bases from V and 5 bases from J, the junction contained 13 bases not matched to a gene. Germline CDR1 is SGHRS and CDR2 is YFSETQ. The CDR3 spells CASSLALVRGGPNNEQFF. As DNA, the CDR3 is TGCGCCAGCAGCTTGGCCTTGGTTCGCGGGGGGCCAAACAATGAGCAGTTCTTC.

This clone came up a few times. V usage is TRBV10-3 and J usage is TRBJ1-1; 12 bases are shared with TRBD1. The CDR3 extends over 14 amino acids. Looked up from germline, CDR1 is ENHRY and CDR2 is SYGVKD. With V trimmed by 6 bases and J by 2 bases, 1 base remained unmatched. The DNA for the CDR3 is TGTGCCATCAGGGGACAGGGGGCAAACACTGAAGCTTTCTTT. Amino acids: CAIRGQGANTEAFF.

This chain joins TRBV4-1 and TRBJ1-4; 9 bases match TRBD1. The CDR3 extends over 19 amino acids. CDR1 and CDR2 from the germline V gene are MGHRA and YSYEKL. V trimming: 4 bases; J trimming: 4 bases; junction bases outside the gene matches: 16. CDR3 in amino acids: CASSRTPKQGAFLNEKLFF. Here the CDR3 DNA reads TGCGCCAGCAGCCGAACTCCTAAACAGGGGGCTTTCCTTAATGAAAAACTGTTTTTT.